These 13 T cell receptor beta chains originate from one sample sequenced in a study of blood T cell repertoires in COVID-19. Here immunoSEQ multiplex PCR was the method, and the copy in TCRdb shows in-frame clones only, minus some. The sample shows about 380,000 clones, 90% of them seen only once. The sequenced sample consisted of peripheral blood. All receptors come from a man aged 18 to 29 with active or convalescent COVID-19.

V and J are TRBV4-3 and TRBJ2-7; D might be TRBD1 (6 bases). The CDR3 totals 15 residues. The germline CDR1 and CDR2 sequences are LGHNA and YSLEER. V was trimmed by 1 base and J by 2 bases, leaving 12 bases between them. CDR3 bases: TGCGCCAGCAGCCAAGGCAGGGGCACCGCCTACGAGCAGTACTTC. Amino acid sequence: CASSQGRGTAYEQYF.

J is TRBJ2-7 and V is TRBV5-6; D perhaps matches TRBD1 (5 bases). Trimming left V 2 bases short and J 3 bases short, with 9 bases between. CDR1 and CDR2 from the germline V gene are SGHDT and YYEEEE. The CDR3 consists of 13 residues. The CDR3 nucleotides read TGTGCCAGCAGCTTAAGGGGTAGCTACGAGCAGTACTTC. Translated, it gives CASSLRGSYEQYF.

The V and J genes are TRBV28 and TRBJ1-2; 9 bases are a match to TRBD1. V trimming: 5 bases; J trimming: 8 bases; junction bases outside the gene matches: 9. The CDR3 is 14 amino acids. From germline, CDR1 is MDHEN and CDR2 SYDVKM. The CDR3 reads CASSPTGGANGYTF. The CDR3 bases are TGTGCCAGCAGTCCAACAGGGGGCGCGAACGGCTACACCTTC.

This rearrangement joins TRBV28 to TRBJ1-5; D ambiguous. The V end was cut by 2 bases, the J end by 6 bases, with 5 bases between. There are 12 residues in the CDR3. Germline V gives CDR1 MDHEN, CDR2 SYDVKM. This CDR3 reads CASSLAGQPQHF. The CDR3 DNA reads as TGTGCCAGCAGTTTAGCGGGTCAGCCCCAGCATTTT.

This chain joins TRBV6-5 and TRBJ2-3, with D uncertain. The CDR3 runs 13 residues. V dropped 8 bases and J dropped 2 bases, with 11 bases sitting between them. CDR1 is MNHEY, CDR2 SVGAGI, per germline. Here the CDR3 DNA reads TGTGCCAGCGGAATACAGTCCACAGATACGCAGTATTTT. Translated: CASGIQSTDTQYF.

This clone was seen more than once but under ten times. The chain carries TRBV6-2 or TRBV6-3 and TRBJ2-7; 9 bases match TRBD2. The CDR3 sequence is 15 residues long. The V and J ends lost 5 bases and 0 bases, in that order; junction bases with no gene match: 5. Looked up from germline, CDR1 is MNHEY and CDR2 is SVGEGT. This CDR3 reads CASSATSGHSYEQYF. The CDR3 region has the DNA TGTGCCAGCAGTGCGACTAGCGGACACTCCTACGAGCAGTACTTC.

The chain joins TRBV6-5 to TRBJ1-3; 8 bases are a match to TRBD1. This CDR3 contains 14 residues. J lost 2 bases, V lost 7 bases, and 4 bases had no gene match. Germline CDR1 and CDR2: MNHEY and SVGAGI. The DNA of the CDR3 is TGTGCCAGCAATGCCAGGGGGCCTGGAAACACCATATATTTT. This gives the protein CASNARGPGNTIYF.

This clone was seen a handful of times. The rearrangement links TRBV3-1 (or the pseudogene TRBV3-2) to TRBJ2-3; D is uncertain. V lost 0 bases, J lost 4 bases, and 5 bases lay in between. The CDR3 length is 13 residues. CDR1 and CDR2 from the germline V gene are LGHDT and YNNKEL (reference sequence). This chain's CDR3 is CASSQDFADTQYF. The DNA for the CDR3 is TGTGCCAGCAGCCAAGATTTCGCAGATACGCAGTATTTT.

The rearrangement joins TRBV7-9 to TRBJ2-3, with 11 positions matching TRBD2. This CDR3 contains 14 residues. Germline-derived CDR1 and CDR2 are SEHNR and FQNEAQ (reference sequence). J was trimmed by 7 bases and V by 5 bases; bases with no gene match: 5. CDR3 DNA: TGTGCCAGCAGCCAGGGGACTAGCGGCCATACGCAGTATTTT. This translates into CASSQGTSGHTQYF. Full variable domain (rest looked up from reference TRBV7-9 and TRBJ2-3): DTGVSQNPRHKITKRGQNVTFRCDPISEHNRLYWYRQTLGQGPEFLTYFQNEAQLEKSRLLSDRFSAERPKGSFSTLEIQRTEQGDSAMYLCASSQGTSGHTQYFGPGTRLTVL.

This clone was detected once. The V and J genes are TRBV6-6 and TRBJ2-7; weak D call: TRBD1 (5 bases). Germline V gives CDR1 MNHNY, CDR2 SVGAGI (reference sequence). The CDR3 runs to 15 residues. The V gene lost 8 bases and the J gene lost 2 bases, with 19 bases spanning the gap. The CDR3 sequence: CASWQWTSGTYEQYF. The CDR3 region has the DNA TGTGCCAGCTGGCAATGGACATCGGGTACCTACGAGCAGTACTTC.

This chain connects TRBV7-9 to TRBJ2-2; D is uncertain. Germline V gene sequence: CDR1 SEHNR, CDR2 FQNEAQ (reference sequence). Trimming left V 8 bases short and J 5 bases short, with 12 bases between. The CDR3 has 13 amino acids. CDR3 coding DNA: TGTGCCAGCCCTTCCAGGTTAACCGGGGAGCTGTTTTTT. This encodes CASPSRLTGELFF.

The chain uses TRBV12-3 or TRBV12-4 and TRBJ1-4, with D hard to call. The CDR3 runs 12 residues. Trimming left V 3 bases short and J 7 bases short, with 6 bases between. The CDR3 DNA is TGTGCCAGCAGTTTGGCGGCTGAAAAACTGTTTTTT. It encodes CASSLAAEKLFF.

This sequence joins TRBV6-5 and TRBJ2-3, with D tentatively TRBD1 (6 bases). Germline values: CDR1 MNHEY, CDR2 SVGAGI. The CDR3 contains 11 residues. V shed 8 bases and J shed 8 bases, with 11 bases lying between them. CDR3 amino acids: CASLLRGTQYF. CDR3 nucleotide sequence: TGTGCCAGCCTCCTCAGGGGTACGCAGTATTTT.